The clone carrying this TCR beta chain was detected once. The data stem from a study of control samples from healthy donors and cancer patients. Sequencing was performed with immunoSEQ multiplex PCR; in TCRdb, only in-frame clones are kept and a portion is missing. The data show tens of thousands of clones, about nine tenths seen once. The V end lost 1 base, the J end lost 0 bases, and 5 bases lay between the germline ends. The length of the CDR3 is 15 residues. Germline V gene lookup returns CDR1 SGHNT and CDR2 YYREEE (reference sequence). This chain joins TRBV5-4 and TRBJ2-6; no clear D. The clonotype was recovered from a man between 45 and 60 years old with head and neck cancer. The sample was PBMCs. The CDR3 nucleotides are TGTGCCAGCAGCTTGTTAAGCTCTGGGGCCAACGTCCTGACTTTC. Translating it yields CASSLLSSGANVLTF.